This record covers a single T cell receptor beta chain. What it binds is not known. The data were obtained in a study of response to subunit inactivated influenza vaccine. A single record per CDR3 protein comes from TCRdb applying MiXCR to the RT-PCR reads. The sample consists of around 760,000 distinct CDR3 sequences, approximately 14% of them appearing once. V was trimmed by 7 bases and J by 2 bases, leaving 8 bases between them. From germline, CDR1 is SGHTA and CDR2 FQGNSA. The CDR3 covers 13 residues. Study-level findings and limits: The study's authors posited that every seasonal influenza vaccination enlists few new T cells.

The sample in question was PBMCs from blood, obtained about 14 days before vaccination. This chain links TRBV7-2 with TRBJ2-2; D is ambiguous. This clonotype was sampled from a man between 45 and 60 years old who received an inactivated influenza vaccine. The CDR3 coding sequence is TGTGCCAGCATAGAGTCTAACACCGGGGAGCTGTTTTTT. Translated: CASIESNTGELFF.